This is a list of T cell receptor beta chains from one sample in a study of cytomegalovirus exposure and HLA in healthy donors. TCRdb's copy holds only in-frame clones and misses some; the assay was immunoSEQ multiplex PCR. The table records over 85,000 clones, around 60% of them present only once. The source material was PBMCs. These receptors all stem from a human donor in good health. The CDR3 runs from the conserved cysteine through the conserved F or W. A D gene is named only where the DNA matches it firmly. For some rows the clone size is stated as once, few or many, or as a class when expanded; others skip it.

clone_size: NA; v_call: TRBV27; cdr3_length: 14; j_call: TRBJ1-4; d_call: NA; cdr3_aa: CASRPIGGVEKLFF; cdr3_nt: TGTGCCAGCAGGCCCATTGGGGGGGTTGAAAAACTGTTTTTT
clone_size: NA; v_call: TRBV5-4; cdr3_length: 14; j_call: TRBJ1-2; d_call: TRBD1; cdr3_aa: CASSARGRIYGYTF; cdr3_nt: TGTGCCAGCAGCGCCAGGGGGCGCATCTATGGCTACACCTTC
clone_size: NA; v_call: TRBV7-9; cdr3_length: 14; j_call: TRBJ1-4; d_call: NA; cdr3_aa: CASSLGSSNEKLFF; cdr3_nt: TGTGCCAGCAGCTTGGGCAGTTCTAATGAAAAACTGTTTTTT
clone_size: NA; v_call: TRBV5-1; cdr3_length: 15; j_call: TRBJ2-3; d_call: TRBD1; cdr3_aa: CASSIEGQGTDTQYF; cdr3_nt: TGCGCCAGCAGTATTGAGGGACAGGGAACAGATACGCAGTATTTT
clone_size: NA; v_call: TRBV13; cdr3_length: 15; j_call: TRBJ2-3; d_call: TRBD2; cdr3_aa: CASSPGLAETDTQYF; cdr3_nt: TGTGCCAGCAGCCCGGGACTAGCGGAGACAGATACGCAGTATTTT
clone_size: NA; v_call: TRBV5-5; cdr3_length: 16; j_call: TRBJ1-1; d_call: NA; cdr3_aa: CASSLRLRGADPEAFF; cdr3_nt: TGTGCCAGCAGCTTGAGGTTGCGGGGGGCCGACCCTGAAGCTTTCTTT
clone_size: NA; v_call: TRBV27; cdr3_length: 16; j_call: TRBJ2-7; d_call: NA; cdr3_aa: CASSLTTRTVEYEQYF; cdr3_nt: TGTGCCAGCAGTCTTACCACTCGGACTGTTGAATACGAGCAGTACTTC
clone_size: few; v_call: TRBV29-1; cdr3_length: 12; j_call: TRBJ2-1; d_call: NA; cdr3_aa: CSVVEQYNEQFF; cdr3_nt: TGCAGCGTTGTGGAACAGTACAATGAGCAGTTCTTC
clone_size: NA; v_call: TRBV27; cdr3_length: 14; j_call: TRBJ2-7; d_call: NA; cdr3_aa: CASSSYLEKGEQYF; cdr3_nt: TGTGCCAGCAGTTCCTATTTGGAGAAAGGCGAGCAGTACTTC
clone_size: once; v_call: TRBV11-3; cdr3_length: 13; j_call: TRBJ2-2; d_call: TRBD2; cdr3_aa: CASSVLAGGELFF; cdr3_nt: TGTGCCAGCAGTGTACTAGCGGGCGGGGAGCTGTTTTTT
clone_size: NA; v_call: TRBV29-1; cdr3_length: 13; j_call: TRBJ2-3; d_call: NA; cdr3_aa: CSVFGQTPDTQYF; cdr3_nt: TGCAGCGTCTTCGGACAGACCCCAGATACGCAGTATTTT
clone_size: NA; v_call: TRBV15; cdr3_length: 15; j_call: TRBJ2-5; d_call: NA; cdr3_aa: CATSRDIGQGETQYF; cdr3_nt: TGTGCCACCAGCAGAGATATAGGGCAGGGAGAGACCCAGTACTTC
clone_size: NA; v_call: TRBV30; cdr3_length: 13; j_call: TRBJ2-3; d_call: NA; cdr3_aa: CAWSVLIGDTQYF; cdr3_nt: TGTGCCTGGAGTGTACTGATTGGAGATACGCAGTATTTT
clone_size: few; v_call: TRBV2; cdr3_length: 16; j_call: TRBJ2-5; d_call: TRBD2; cdr3_aa: CASSELIAGVAETQYF; cdr3_nt: TGTGCCAGCAGTGAATTGATAGCGGGAGTGGCAGAGACCCAGTACTTC
clone_size: few; v_call: TRBV6-5; cdr3_length: 16; j_call: TRBJ2-3; d_call: TRBD1; cdr3_aa: CASSWEGQGARDTQYF; cdr3_nt: TGTGCCAGCAGTTGGGAGGGACAGGGGGCAAGAGATACGCAGTATTTT
clone_size: NA; v_call: TRBV15; cdr3_length: 15; j_call: TRBJ2-7; d_call: NA; cdr3_aa: CATSRVLGPTFEQYF; cdr3_nt: TGTGCCACCAGCAGAGTTCTGGGCCCTACGTTCGAGCAGTACTTC
clone_size: NA; v_call: TRBV30; cdr3_length: 18; j_call: TRBJ2-1; d_call: TRBD2; cdr3_aa: CAWSVRLAGGHTYNEQFF; cdr3_nt: TGTGCCTGGAGTGTACGCCTAGCGGGAGGGCACACCTACAATGAGCAGTTCTTC
clone_size: NA; v_call: TRBV6-1; cdr3_length: 14; j_call: TRBJ2-7; d_call: TRBD1; cdr3_aa: CASSQTGDPYEQYF; cdr3_nt: TGTGCCAGCAGCCAGACAGGGGACCCCTACGAGCAGTACTTC
clone_size: NA; v_call: TRBV28; cdr3_length: 12; j_call: TRBJ1-2; d_call: TRBD1; cdr3_aa: CASSQGARGYTF; cdr3_nt: TGTGCCAGCAGTCAGGGGGCGCGGGGCTACACCTTC
clone_size: NA; v_call: TRBV11-3; cdr3_length: 15; j_call: TRBJ2-2; d_call: NA; cdr3_aa: CASSSGRTNTGELFF; cdr3_nt: TGTGCCAGCAGCTCTGGCAGGACGAACACCGGGGAGCTGTTTTTT
clone_size: NA; v_call: TRBV28; cdr3_length: 14; j_call: TRBJ2-1; d_call: TRBD1; cdr3_aa: CASSTRTGNCEQFF; cdr3_nt: TGTGCCAGCAGTACCAGGACAGGGAACTGTGAGCAGTTCTTC
clone_size: NA; v_call: TRBV7-8; cdr3_length: 14; j_call: TRBJ1-2; d_call: TRBD1; cdr3_aa: CASSVLGQTYGYTF; cdr3_nt: TGTGCCAGCAGCGTTCTGGGACAGACCTATGGCTACACCTTC
clone_size: few; v_call: TRBV7-2; cdr3_length: 15; j_call: TRBJ2-1; d_call: TRBD1; cdr3_aa: CASSYDRGPYNEQFF; cdr3_nt: TGTGCCAGCAGCTATGACAGGGGCCCCTACAATGAGCAGTTCTTC
clone_size: NA; v_call: TRBV30; cdr3_length: 11; j_call: TRBJ2-5; d_call: NA; cdr3_aa: CAWSVRETQYF; cdr3_nt: TGTGCCTGGAGTGTCCGAGAGACCCAGTACTTC
clone_size: few; v_call: TRBV6-6; cdr3_length: 16; j_call: TRBJ1-2; d_call: NA; cdr3_aa: CASRGSGGDRNYGYTF; cdr3_nt: TGTGCCAGCAGAGGGTCGGGGGGCGACAGGAACTATGGCTACACCTTC
clone_size: NA; v_call: TRBV7-9; cdr3_length: 15; j_call: TRBJ2-1; d_call: TRBD1; cdr3_aa: CASSSTGVTYNEQFF; cdr3_nt: TGTGCCAGCAGTAGTACAGGGGTAACCTACAATGAGCAGTTCTTC
clone_size: NA; v_call: TRBV11-1; cdr3_length: 16; j_call: TRBJ2-2; d_call: TRBD1; cdr3_aa: CASSPTGGVWTGELFF; cdr3_nt: TGTGCCAGCAGCCCTACAGGGGGTGTTTGGACCGGGGAGCTGTTTTTT
clone_size: NA; v_call: TRBV27; cdr3_length: 16; j_call: TRBJ2-3; d_call: TRBD2; cdr3_aa: CASREASGSRADTQYF; cdr3_nt: TGTGCCAGCAGAGAGGCTAGCGGGAGTAGGGCAGATACGCAGTATTTT
clone_size: NA; v_call: TRBV19; cdr3_length: 13; j_call: TRBJ2-3; d_call: NA; cdr3_aa: CASNRDPSYTQYF; cdr3_nt: TGTGCCAGTAACAGGGATCCTTCTTATACGCAGTATTTT
clone_size: few; v_call: TRBV4-1; cdr3_length: 18; j_call: TRBJ2-3; d_call: TRBD2; cdr3_aa: CASSQGSGGSGGTDTQYF; cdr3_nt: TGCGCCAGCAGCCAAGGGAGCGGGGGTTCAGGAGGCACAGATACGCAGTATTTT
clone_size: NA; v_call: TRBV5-5; cdr3_length: 15; j_call: TRBJ1-1; d_call: NA; cdr3_aa: CASSLAASMNTEAFF; cdr3_nt: TGTGCCAGCAGCTTGGCAGCGAGCATGAACACTGAAGCTTTCTTT